Following are 10 T cell receptor beta chains from one sample sequenced in a study of T-cell memory formation after mild COVID-19. TCRdb itself ran the 5' RACE reads through MiXCR, one entry per CDR3 protein. The sample holds a few hundred thousand distinct CDR3 sequences, approximately 27% seen once. The source material was PBMCs or a T cell subset sorted from them (not recorded which). The receptors come from an adult woman who had mild COVID-19 (a few samples of this study predate the infection). Cell type and time point are not known.

This clonotype was counted ten times or more. This chain joins TRBV29-1 and TRBJ1-1; 11 bases map to TRBD1. The CDR3 runs to 17 residues. Germline assignment: CDR1 SQVTM and CDR2 ANQGSEA. V lost 3 bases and J lost 2; bases outside the gene matches: 11. The CDR3 DNA follows: TGCAGCGTTGATTCTCCCGGACAGGGGGCACTCAACACTGAAGCTTTCTTT. This gives the protein CSVDSPGQGALNTEAFF.

This chain joins TRBV5-1 and TRBJ1-1; 9 nucleotides match TRBD1. Trimming removed 0 bases from V and 12 bases from J; junction bases left unmatched: 12. The germline gives CDR1 SGHRS, CDR2 YFSETQ. The CDR3 is 15 amino acids. The CDR3 spells CASSLDGGQGRRPFF. CDR3 in DNA: TGCGCCAGCAGCTTGGATGGGGGACAGGGCCGACGACCTTTCTTT.

This rearrangement joins TRBV9 to TRBJ2-1; no reliable D call. The CDR3 consists of 13 residues. Looked up from germline, CDR1 is SGDLS and CDR2 is YYNGEE. The V end was cut by 4 bases, the J end by 6 bases, with 11 bases between. The CDR3 coding sequence is TGTGCCAGCAGCTTTGACGCGAGCAATGAGCAGTTCTTC. Encoded protein: CASSFDASNEQFF.

The chain uses TRBV12-3 or TRBV12-4 and TRBJ2-1; TRBD1 agrees at 8 bases. J lost 15 bases, V lost 6 bases, and 7 bases had no gene match. This CDR3 has 11 residues. The CDR3 spells CASRSGQGTFF. As DNA, the CDR3 is TGTGCCAGCAGGTCCGGACAGGGAACGTTCTTC.

The chain recombines TRBV6-5 with TRBJ2-2, with D hard to call. From germline, CDR1 is MNHEY and CDR2 SVGAGI. This CDR3 contains 18 residues. V lost 0 bases and J 4 bases, leaving 18 bases between the germline ends. CDR3 amino acids: CASSYSSGLSLSTGELFF. The DNA for the CDR3 is TGTGCCAGCAGTTACTCGTCCGGGCTATCTCTGAGCACCGGGGAGCTGTTTTTT.

The CDR3 here is CASSPRPITGELFF. The DNA for the CDR3 is TGTGCCAGCAGCCCTCGACCTATCACCGGGGAGCTGTTTTTT. V usage is TRBV7-2 and J usage is TRBJ2-2; the D is unclear. CDR1 is SGHTA and CDR2 is FQGNSA in the germline V gene. CDR3 size: 14 residues. V was pared by 5 bases and J by 4 bases, with 11 bases between. Variable domain in full (rest from reference TRBV7-2 and TRBJ2-2): GAGVSQSPSNKVTEKGKDVELRCDPISGHTALYWYRQSLGQGLEFLIYFQGNSAPDKSGLPSDRFSAERTGGSVSTLTIQRTQQEDSAVYLCASSPRPITGELFFGEGSRLTVL.

This clonotype came up many times. The CDR3 spells CATSDSSGVNINQPQHF. The CDR3 bases are TGTGCCACCAGTGACTCCTCAGGGGTCAATATCAATCAGCCCCAGCATTTT. The chain links TRBV24-1 to TRBJ1-5, with D perhaps TRBD1 (6 bases). In germline, CDR1 is KGHDR, CDR2 SFDVKD. V lost 4 bases and J lost 3, with 18 bases in between. There are 17 residues in the CDR3.

V and J are TRBV4-1 and TRBJ1-3; D unresolved. The V gene lost 4 bases and the J gene lost 0 bases, with 13 bases spanning the gap. Germline CDR1 and CDR2: MGHRA and YSYEKL. The CDR3 spans 16 residues. CDR3 sequence (DNA): TGCGCCAGCAGCCCCGGCCTTCCCCGCTCTGGAAACACCATATATTTT. This gives the protein CASSPGLPRSGNTIYF.

V is TRBV4-1 and J is TRBJ2-7; D gene unclear. Germline V gene lookup returns CDR1 MGHRA and CDR2 YSYEKL. Trimming cost V 4 bases and J 5 bases, with 12 bases left between them. The CDR3 length is 13 residues. Here the CDR3 reads CASSRSHGDEQYF. In DNA form, the CDR3 reads TGCGCCAGCAGCCGATCCCATGGGGACGAGCAGTACTTC.

This clonotype has just a few counts. The rearrangement links TRBV19 to TRBJ2-7, with TRBD1 matching 7 bases. The CDR3 length is 15 residues. Trimming took 4 bases from V and 3 from J; bases not matched to a gene: 9. CDR1 is LNHDA, CDR2 SQIVND, per germline (reference sequence). The CDR3 region is CASSSRTGQFYEQYF. The CDR3, as DNA: TGTGCCAGTAGTAGTAGGACAGGACAGTTCTACGAGCAGTACTTC.